This T cell receptor beta chain was recorded in a study of technical replicates of blood from several donors. Germline CDR1 reads MNHEY; CDR2 reads SVGAGI. The CDR3 totals 15 residues. V lost 6 bases, J lost 1 base, and 4 bases stayed unmatched. The data were produced by immunoSEQ multiplex PCR, yet TCRdb's version contains in-frame clones alone and is incomplete. The repertoire holds some 12,000 clones, with approximately 93% as singletons. The TCR comes from a human donor in good health. This chain connects TRBV6-5 to TRBJ2-1; 9 bases are shared with TRBD2. What was sequenced was PBMCs. DNA of the CDR3: TGTGCCAGCAGGCGCCTAGCGGGGTCCTACAATGAGCAGTTCTTC. As protein: CASRRLAGSYNEQFF.